This is a list of T cell receptor beta chains from one sample in a study of PD-1 blockade in classical Hodgkin lymphoma. Assay: immunoSEQ multiplex PCR; the TCRdb copy retains only in-frame clones and omits some. The table records about 15,000 clones, 86% of them present only once. The sample was peripheral blood mononuclear cells (PBMCs), taken at baseline. These receptor sequences come from a human donor with classical Hodgkin lymphoma. The CDR3 runs from the conserved cysteine through the conserved F or W. D genes are given only for firm matches. The size of a clone is reported for some rows only, either as once, few or many, or as a class for expanded clones.

V	J	D	size	DNA	CDR3
TRBV5-1	TRBJ1-2	.	.	TGCGCCAGCAGCTTGAGGGTTTCCGTCCAGGGCATGGACTATGGCTACACCTTC	CASSLRVSVQGMDYGYTF
TRBV15	TRBJ1-3	TRBD1	.	TGTGCCACCAGTCTGGACAGGGATGGAAACACCATATATTTT	CATSLDRDGNTIYF
TRBV28	TRBJ1-2	.	.	TGTGCCAGCAGTCCGGGGCTGAGGACGAGCTACACCTTC	CASSPGLRTSYTF
TRBV30	TRBJ2-1	TRBD1	.	TGTGCCAAGGACAGGGGGGCCTACAATGAGCAGTTCTTC	CAKDRGAYNEQFF
TRBV11-2	TRBJ2-3	TRBD2	.	TGTGCCAGCAGCTTACTAGCGGGGGAAGATACGCAGTATTTT	CASSLLAGEDTQYF
TRBV5-4	TRBJ2-1	TRBD2	once	TGTGCCAGCATCAAGGGGGGGGCTAGCGGGAGCCTCTCCTACAATGAGCAGTTCTTC	CASIKGGASGSLSYNEQFF
TRBV13	TRBJ2-7	TRBD1	once	TGTGCCAGCAGCTTTGGACAGGGCTCCTACGAGCAGTACTTC	CASSFGQGSYEQYF
TRBV28	TRBJ1-5	.	.	TGTGCCAGCAGCCGCGGAAGGCCCTTAAGGAGCAATCAGCCCCAGCATTTT	CASSRGRPLRSNQPQHF
TRBV4-1	TRBJ2-7	TRBD2	.	TGCGCCAGCAGCCAAGTGCCTAGCGGGGGGGAGTACGAGCAGTACTTC	CASSQVPSGGEYEQYF
TRBV28	TRBJ2-7	TRBD1	.	TGTGCCAGCCCACTCGGACAGGGGATCTCCTACGAGCAGTACTTC	CASPLGQGISYEQYF
TRBV5-6	TRBJ2-7	TRBD2	.	TGTGCCAGCAGCCGTACCTTAGCGGGAGGCCCTTTCGAGCAGTACTTC	CASSRTLAGGPFEQYF
TRBV7-6	TRBJ2-7	.	.	TGTGCCAGCAGCCCCTCGATTGGGACGAGGGGCGAGCAGTACTTC	CASSPSIGTRGEQYF
TRBV7-9	TRBJ1-1	TRBD1	.	TGTGCCAGCAGCCTGACAGGGGGCATTCAACATCGCGAAGCTTTCTTT	CASSLTGGIQHREAFF
TRBV6-5	TRBJ1-2	.	.	TGTGCCAGCAGTTACGGACGAACAGCTAACTATGGCTACACCTTC	CASSYGRTANYGYTF
TRBV4-3	TRBJ2-3	TRBD2	.	TGCGCCAGCAGCCAAGCCACCCTAGCGGGGGGGGTCGCGCAGTATTTT	CASSQATLAGGVAQYF
TRBV28	TRBJ1-5	.	.	TGTGCCAGCAGTTTCTTTAGACCGGGACGGTTGCCCCAGCATTTT	CASSFFRPGRLPQHF